This TCR delta chain was observed in a study of delta chains in infants with herpesvirus infections. A note on this clone: This likely stems from a read error, as it lies one base from a far larger clone.

Reverse transcription of PBMC RNA used primers specific for the gamma and delta chains. TCRdb re-called the RT-PCR reads using CATT. The profile shows roughly 710 delta-chain clones, roughly 56% of them singletons. The sequence was collected from a human donor who was a Ugandan infant, either HIV-exposed or HIV-unexposed (not recorded which). The material was peripheral blood, obtained at time point 4 of longitudinal follow-up.

Here the CDR3 reads CALGDPMGDKLIF. In nucleotides, the CDR3 is TGTGCTCTTGGGGATCCCATGGGCGATAAACTCATCTTT. V and J are TRDV1 and TRDJ1; D gene uncertain. The V end lost 3 bases, the J end lost 4 bases, and 9 bases lay between the germline ends. Germline CDR1 is TSWWSYY and CDR2 is QGS. There are 13 residues in the CDR3.